Listed below are T cell receptor beta chains from one sample, sequenced in a study of T-cell reconstitution after alpha-beta-depleted transplantation in children. MiXCR, applied by TCRdb to the PCR reads, yields one record per CDR3 protein. The sample has 500,000 or so distinct CDR3 sequences, around 10% seen once; the top ten hold 13% to 15%. Sequences were derived from PBMCs, mostly from graft donor cells, sampled 180 days after TCRalphabeta/CD19-depleted stem cell transplant. Every receptor here comes from a female patient aged 2 to 10 who had a stem cell transplant for aplastic anemia, so the T cells may come from the graft donor. Each CDR3 is given with its conserved first and last residue. A D gene is named only where the DNA matches it firmly. Only part of the rows carry a size: once, few, many, or a class if the clone is expanded.

cdr3_length	d_call	v_call	j_call	clone_size	cdr3_aa	cdr3_nt
15	TRBD2	TRBV3-1	TRBJ2-2	many	CASSHPSGSTGELFF	TGTGCCAGCAGCCACCCGAGCGGGAGCACCGGGGAGCTGTTTTTT
12	-	TRBV12-5	TRBJ2-1	few	CASGFAGTPEFF	TGTGCTAGTGGTTTTGCCGGGACACCGGAATTCTTC
16	TRBD2	TRBV4-3	TRBJ2-7	-	CASSQVLAGVKYEQYF	TGCGCCAGCAGCCAAGTGCTAGCGGGAGTTAAGTACGAGCAGTACTTC
16	TRBD1	TRBV27	TRBJ1-2	many	CASSLLGTESTRGYTF	TGTGCCAGCAGTTTATTAGGGACAGAGTCAACTCGGGGCTACACCTTC
22	-	TRBV14	TRBJ2-2	few	CASSQERGFGGTLYINTGELFF	TGTGCCAGCAGCCAAGAAAGGGGCTTCGGAGGGACCCTTTATATAAACACCGGGGAGCTGTTTTTT
14	-	TRBV25-1	TRBJ2-7	few	CASSASQYSYEQYF	TGTGCCAGCAGTGCCAGTCAATATTCCTACGAGCAGTACTTC
16	TRBD2	TRBV4-2	TRBJ2-5	-	CASSQDLLGLGETQYF	TGTGCCAGCAGCCAAGATCTTTTGGGACTAGGGGAGACCCAGTACTTC
13	-	TRBV29-1	TRBJ1-5	-	CSVEWGIGQPQHF	TGCAGCGTTGAATGGGGTATTGGGCAGCCCCAGCATTTT
16	-	TRBV21-1	TRBJ2-5	-	CASSKKESSYAETQYF	TGTGCCAGCAGCAAAAAGGAGTCTAGTTATGCGGAGACCCAGTACTTC
13	-	TRBV18	TRBJ2-2	many	CASSLGRSGELFF	TGTGCCAGCTCACTAGGACGTTCCGGGGAGCTGTTTTTT
15	TRBD1	TRBV6-1	TRBJ2-1	many	CASRPGQGAYNEQFF	TGTGCCAGCAGACCTGGACAGGGGGCCTACAATGAGCAGTTCTTC
12	-	TRBV6-2/TRBV6-3	TRBJ2-3	few	CASSAESDTQYF	TGTGCCAGCAGTGCAGAGTCAGATACGCAGTATTTT
14	-	TRBV29-1	TRBJ1-3	many	CSVDPGGSGNTIYF	TGCAGCGTTGATCCGGGAGGCTCTGGAAACACCATATATTTT
13	TRBD2	TRBV11-3	TRBJ2-3	-	CASSQGLAVTQYF	TGTGCCAGCAGCCAGGGACTAGCGGTTACGCAGTATTTT
15	TRBD2	TRBV12-3/TRBV12-4	TRBJ2-7	few	CASRLGLADTYEQYF	TGTGCCAGCAGGCTTGGACTAGCGGACACCTACGAGCAGTACTTC
13	TRBD1	TRBV29-1	TRBJ2-7	-	CSVGDSSSYEQYF	TGCAGCGTTGGGGACAGTAGCTCCTACGAGCAGTACTTC
14	-	TRBV14	TRBJ1-4	-	CASSVRAGFEKLFF	TGTGCCAGCAGCGTAAGGGCGGGTTTTGAAAAACTGTTTTTT
17	-	TRBV5-1	TRBJ2-7	-	CASSPSPTGPSSYEQYF	TGCGCCAGCAGCCCCTCACCGACAGGCCCGAGCTCCTACGAGCAGTACTTC
15	-	TRBV20-1	TRBJ2-1	few	CSARDYMSRSTPQFF	TGCAGTGCTAGAGATTATATGTCCCGGTCGACTCCGCAGTTCTTC
18	TRBD1	TRBV6-5	TRBJ2-4	-	CASSYVRPGGMAKNIQYF	TGTGCCAGCAGTTACGTCAGGCCAGGGGGAATGGCCAAAAACATTCAGTACTTC
14	TRBD2	TRBV18	TRBJ2-3	-	CASSPLREADTQYF	TGTGCCAGCTCACCACTACGGGAGGCAGATACGCAGTATTTT